This T cell receptor (beta chain) was recorded in a study of T cells in Graves' hyperthyroidism and ophthalmopathy. Researchers amplified the TCR beta CDR3 regions from RNA transcripts. HTBI primers were the set used in a first-round RT-PCR of the TCR CDR3. TCRdb fed the multiplex PCR reads into MiXCR, producing one record per CDR3 protein. The sample has fewer than 650,000 distinct CDR3 sequences; roughly 14% are singletons. In its sample, this clonotype was seen many times. Germline CDR1 reads SGHAT; CDR2 reads FQNNGV. The V and J ends lost 3 bases and 2 bases respectively, with 13 bases between them. The CDR3 sequence is 15 residues long.

This rearrangement joins TRBV11-2 to TRBJ2-5, with a possible D match to TRBD1 (6 bases). The source material was blood. This sequence was found in a woman in her thirties or forties with Graves' ophthalmopathy. The CDR3 bases are TGTGCCAGCAGCTTCGAGGACAGCTATCAAGAGACCCAGTACTTC. Translating it yields CASSFEDSYQETQYF.